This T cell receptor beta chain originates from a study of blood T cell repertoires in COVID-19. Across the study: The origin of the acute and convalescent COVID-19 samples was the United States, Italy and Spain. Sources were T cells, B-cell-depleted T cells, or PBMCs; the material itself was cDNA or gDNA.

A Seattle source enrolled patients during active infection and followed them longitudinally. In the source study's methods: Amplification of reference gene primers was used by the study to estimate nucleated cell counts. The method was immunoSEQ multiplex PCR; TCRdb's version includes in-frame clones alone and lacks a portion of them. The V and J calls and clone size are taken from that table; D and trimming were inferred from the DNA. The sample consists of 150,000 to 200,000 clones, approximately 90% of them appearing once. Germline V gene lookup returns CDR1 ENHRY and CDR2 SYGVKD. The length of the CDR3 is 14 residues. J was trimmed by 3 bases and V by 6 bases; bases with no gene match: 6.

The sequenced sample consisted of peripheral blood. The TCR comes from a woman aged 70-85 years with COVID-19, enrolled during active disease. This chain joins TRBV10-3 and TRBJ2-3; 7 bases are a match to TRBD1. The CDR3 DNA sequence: TGTGCCATCAGGCCGCAACAGGGGACAGATACGCAGTATTTT. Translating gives CAIRPQQGTDTQYF.